This T cell receptor beta chain originates from a study of cytomegalovirus exposure and HLA in healthy donors. Whole-study results and caveats: At a 0.05 false discovery rate, a later analysis found roughly 17,000 TCR beta sequences to be associated with HLA alleles. About 87% or about 30% of the time was how often most TCR beta V segments were productive, according to an earlier analysis.

Primers: 60 Vbeta forward and 13 Jbeta reverse. Sequenced by immunoSEQ multiplex PCR; TCRdb stores in-frame clones only, minus some. The sample lists some 110,000 clones; around 80% were seen once. Points on this clone: Its specificity is not known.

Germline V lookup: CDR1 SGHTA, CDR2 FQGTGA. This CDR3 has 14 amino acids. The chain has TRBV7-3 and TRBJ2-5, with a possible D match to TRBD2 (6 bases). Judging by the DNA end, TRBJ2-7 fits better; the J call may be wrong. Sequenced material: PBMCs. The clonotype originates from a woman aged 40 to 50 in good health and CMV-seronegative. CDR3 protein: CASSPTGGPHEQYF. DNA for the CDR3: TGTGCCAGCAGCCCAACCGGGGGACCGCACGAGCAGTACTTC.